Given below is one T cell receptor beta chain in context. No antigen is known for it. The data derive from a study of T cells in localized non-small cell lung cancer. Assay: immunoSEQ multiplex PCR; the TCRdb copy retains only in-frame clones and omits some. Counted here are 30,000 to 35,000 clones, around nine tenths occurring once; the ten biggest clones make up over 2.5%. V shed 5 bases and J 4 bases; nucleotides not matched to a gene: 4. The V gene's germline CDR1 is SGHTA and CDR2 FQGNSA. The CDR3 totals 15 residues. Study-wide results and limits: Maximal T cell clonality occurred in uninvolved adjacent lung, with tumor ranking below it.

The clonotype originates from a female donor at least 60 years old with stage I lung adenocarcinoma. The chain combines TRBV7-2 with TRBJ2-1, with 11 bases matching TRBD2. The specimen comprised peripheral blood, sampled before any cancer treatment. DNA for the CDR3: TGTGCCAGCAGCGCCAGACTAGCGGGATACAATGAGCAGTTCTTC. Translated: CASSARLAGYNEQFF.